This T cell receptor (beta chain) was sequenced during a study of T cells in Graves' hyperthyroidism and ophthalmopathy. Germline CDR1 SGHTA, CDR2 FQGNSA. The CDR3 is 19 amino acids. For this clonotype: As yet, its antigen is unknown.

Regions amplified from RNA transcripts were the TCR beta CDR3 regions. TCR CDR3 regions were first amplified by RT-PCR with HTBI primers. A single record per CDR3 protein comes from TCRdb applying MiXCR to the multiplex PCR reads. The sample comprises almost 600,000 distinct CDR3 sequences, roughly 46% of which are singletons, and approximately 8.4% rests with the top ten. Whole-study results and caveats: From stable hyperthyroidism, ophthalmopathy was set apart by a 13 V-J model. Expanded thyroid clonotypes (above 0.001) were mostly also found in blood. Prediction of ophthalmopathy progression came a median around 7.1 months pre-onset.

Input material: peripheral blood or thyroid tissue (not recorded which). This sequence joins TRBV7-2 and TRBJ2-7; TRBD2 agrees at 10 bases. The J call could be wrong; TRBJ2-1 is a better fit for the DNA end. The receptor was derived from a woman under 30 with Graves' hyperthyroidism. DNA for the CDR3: TGTGCCAGCAGGGCTGATCGATCTAGCGGGAGATGTAGGTACAATGAGCAGTTCTTC. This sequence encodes CASRADRSSGRCRYNEQFF.